The 3 T cell receptor beta chains below come from one sample, sequenced in a study of T-cell memory formation after mild COVID-19 (dated by TCRdb to the early 2020s). The protocol used for the library was 5' RACE. The sample was run on an Illumina NovaSeq 6000. TCRdb reprocessed the public reads (quality trimming at Q25 with fastp, clone calling with MiXCR) and kept in-frame beta chains. CDR3 protein duplicates are merged, each entry listing the most common genes and DNA. The sample profile shows tens of thousands of distinct CDR3 sequences; roughly 6.6% of them were found once. 0.65% to 0.85% of the sample belongs to the ten largest clones. Material: PBMCs or a T cell subset sorted from them (not recorded which). The receptors were gathered from an adult who had mild COVID-19 (a few samples of this study predate the infection). The sample titles of this study are shuffled in the database, so cell type and time point are left out.

Ten or more counts support this clonotype. The chain couples TRBV18 to TRBJ2-7, with D hard to call. The germline gives CDR1 KGHSH, CDR2 LQKENI. There are 13 residues in the CDR3. The V and J ends lost 2 bases and 6 bases respectively, with 11 bases between them. The DNA of the CDR3 is TGTGCCAGCTCACCAACATCCGATTTCGAGCAGTACTTC. Its translation: CASSPTSDFEQYF.

This rearrangement joins TRBV5-4 to TRBJ2-1; 8 bases fit TRBD1. This CDR3 is 14 amino acids long. With V trimmed by 4 bases and J by 8 bases, 8 bases remained unmatched. Germline CDR1 reads SGHNT; CDR2 reads YYREEE (reference sequence). The CDR3 DNA sequence: TGTGCCAGCAGCGTGTGGACAGGGAAGCATGAGCAGTTCTTC. Translated: CASSVWTGKHEQFF.

This clonotype was detected only a few times. The V call is TRBV6-5, the J call TRBJ2-3; TRBD2 aligns across 7 bases. The germline CDR1 and CDR2 sequences are MNHEY and SVGAGI. J was trimmed by 3 bases and V by 2 bases; bases with no gene match: 8. This CDR3 is built from 16 residues. CDR3 sequence (DNA): TGTGCCAGCAGTTACGGCGGGAGCCCTTCTACAGATACGCAGTATTTT. Translation: CASSYGGSPSTDTQYF.